A single TCR beta chain is shown here with its context. The ends lost 6 bases at V and 5 bases at J; junction bases unmatched: 6. Germline V gene sequence: CDR1 MNHEY, CDR2 SVGAGI. The CDR3 runs 13 residues. These data are taken from a study of blood T cell repertoires in COVID-19. Study-level information: COVID-19 samples from acute and convalescent phases originated in the United States, Italy and Spain. PBMCs, B-cell-depleted T cells, or T cells provided the cDNA or gDNA that made up the material.

Original methodology: Nucleated cell number was recorded as an estimate derived from reference gene primer amplification. The data were produced by immunoSEQ multiplex PCR, yet TCRdb's version contains in-frame clones alone and is incomplete. V, J and clone size are those of that table, while D and trimming were read from the DNA. The sample lists some 200,000 clones; around 84% were seen once. This sequence was found in a man aged 50-59 years with acute or convalescent COVID-19. This chain joins TRBV6-5 and TRBJ1-1; 7 bases match TRBD1. The source material was peripheral blood. CDR3 residues: CASRLTGWTEAFF. The CDR3 DNA reads TGTGCCAGCAGATTGACAGGGTGGACTGAAGCTTTCTTT.